This is a list of T cell receptor beta chains from one sample in a study of T cell repertoires in cytomegalovirus infection. Each CDR3 protein is one row after TCRdb ran MiXCR on the reads. This sample has some 920,000 distinct CDR3 sequences, with around 32% found just once. These receptors are not linked to any known antigen. The material sequenced was cultured CD8+ T cells from PBMCs, taken from culture after CMV antigen stimulation. The receptors stem from a human donor in good health (CMV status not recorded). Some clones in this sample may be carry-over from other donors' samples. Each CDR3 is given with its conserved first and last residue. Fields, in order: clone size, D gene, CDR3 length, J gene, V gene, CDR3 DNA, CDR3 protein. A D gene is named only where the DNA matches it firmly. The size field is filled for only some rows; it gives once, few, many or a size class.

>NA|TRBD1|13|TRBJ1-1|TRBV5-1
TGCGCCAGCAGCCCCGGGACAGGGAAAATGGCTTTCTTT
CASSPGTGKMAFF
>NA|NA|12|TRBJ1-4|TRBV7-9
TGTGCCAGCAGCTTAGATCATGAAAAACTGTTTTTT
CASSLDHEKLFF
>NA|TRBD1|14|TRBJ2-1|TRBV7-9
TGTGCCAGCAGCCTCCTGGGACAGAACAATGAGCAGTTCTTC
CASSLLGQNNEQFF
>few|NA|16|TRBJ1-1|TRBV4-3
TGCGCCAGCAGCCAAGATCGGGGGGAGTGGAACACTGAAGCTTTCTTT
CASSQDRGEWNTEAFF
>NA|NA|14|TRBJ2-1|TRBV12-3/TRBV12-4
TGTGCCAGCAGTTTAGTAGGGACTGGGAGTGAGCAGTTCTTC
CASSLVGTGSEQFF
>NA|NA|16|TRBJ2-3|TRBV4-3
TGCGCCAGCAGCCAAGATTGGGTTATAGGCCCAGATACGCAGTATTTT
CASSQDWVIGPDTQYF
>few|NA|11|TRBJ1-4|TRBV27
TGTGCCAGCAGCTCCATGGGAAAACTGTTTTTT
CASSSMGKLFF
>few|TRBD2|19|TRBJ2-1|TRBV7-9
TGTGCCAGCAGCCCGGGAATTCCTAGCGGGGGGCAGGGCTACAATGAGCAGTTCTTC
CASSPGIPSGGQGYNEQFF
>NA|TRBD1|16|TRBJ1-2|TRBV9
TGTGCCAGCAGCGTAGAAAGGGACAGGCGTATCTATGGCTACACCTTC
CASSVERDRRIYGYTF
>many|NA|15|TRBJ1-6|TRBV7-2
TGTGCCAGCAGCTTGGGGGGCGCGACCGTCTCACCCCTCCACTTT
CASSLGGATVSPLHF
>NA|NA|16|TRBJ2-2|TRBV14
TGTGCCAGCAGCCAAGTAGGAGGGCAAAACACCGGGGAGCTGTTTTTT
CASSQVGGQNTGELFF
>few|NA|14|TRBJ2-4|TRBV20-1
TGCAGTGATTCGGACAGAATAGCCAAAAACATTCAGTACTTC
CSDSDRIAKNIQYF
>many|NA|15|TRBJ2-3|TRBV7-9
TGTGCCAGCAGCTATCCTGAATGGGGCACAGATACGCAGTATTTT
CASSYPEWGTDTQYF
>few|NA|15|TRBJ2-7|TRBV7-9
TGTGCCAGCAGCTTGGCGGGTCGGGGGTCCGACGAGCAGTACTTC
CASSLAGRGSDEQYF
>NA|NA|15|TRBJ2-2|TRBV24-1
TGTGCCACCAGTGGGAAAGGGGACTCCCCCGGGGAGCTGTTTTTT
CATSGKGDSPGELFF
>few|TRBD1|14|TRBJ2-7|TRBV6-2/TRBV6-3
TGTGCCAGCAGTTACGACAGGGCCACCTACGAGCAGTACTTC
CASSYDRATYEQYF
>NA|NA|15|TRBJ2-5|TRBV24-1
TGTGCCACCAGTGATTCCCAGGGTCCCGGAGGAACCCAGTACTTC
CATSDSQGPGGTQYF
>few|NA|16|TRBJ2-1|TRBV4-1
TGCGCCAGCAGCCAAGCTTACAGGGCCTCCTACAATGAGCAGTTCTTC
CASSQAYRASYNEQFF
>NA|NA|17|TRBJ2-5|TRBV10-3
TGTGCCATCAGTGAGTCGACACCCCAGCGGCCGGGGGAGACCCAGTACTTC
CAISESTPQRPGETQYF
>few|NA|12|TRBJ2-3|TRBV2
TGTGCCAGCAAGGGGGGCACAGATACGCAGTATTTT
CASKGGTDTQYF
>NA|TRBD1|14|TRBJ1-5|TRBV6-1
TGTGCCAGCAGAGAAACAGGGGACAATCAGCCCCAGCATTTT
CASRETGDNQPQHF
>few|NA|16|TRBJ2-1|TRBV5-1
TGCGCCAGCAGCCCTGGAGCCAGGACAAATTACAATGAGCAGTTCTTC
CASSPGARTNYNEQFF
>many|NA|13|TRBJ1-1|TRBV19
TGTGCCAGTAGTACAGGGACCTACACTGAAGCTTTCTTT
CASSTGTYTEAFF
>once|NA|14|TRBJ2-7|TRBV2
TGTGCCAGCAGTGAGGGGAATAGCGGCTACGAGCAGTACTTC
CASSEGNSGYEQYF
>few|TRBD2|14|TRBJ2-2|TRBV4-2
TGTGCCAGCAGCCCGGGACTAACTAGCGGGGAGCTGTTTTTT
CASSPGLTSGELFF
>NA|NA|16|TRBJ1-1|TRBV27
TGTGCCAGCAGTTTATTTGGGGGGCGGTTAAACACTGAAGCTTTCTTT
CASSLFGGRLNTEAFF
>few|NA|13|TRBJ2-7|TRBV7-9
TGTGCCAGCAGCTTCGAGTTCCTCTACGAGCAGTACTTC
CASSFEFLYEQYF
>NA|NA|17|TRBJ2-4|TRBV11-2
TGTGCCAGCAGCTTAGATAGTTGGGTTATAGCCAAAAACATTCAGTACTTC
CASSLDSWVIAKNIQYF
>NA|NA|19|TRBJ1-1|TRBV19
TGTGCCAGTAGTTTCTCTATTCCGCGGGCCATGGTGGGGGACACTGAAGCTTTCTTT
CASSFSIPRAMVGDTEAFF
>few|TRBD1|16|TRBJ2-3|TRBV24-1
TGTGCCACCAGTGACTCCGGGACAGGGCCCCCAGATACGCAGTATTTT
CATSDSGTGPPDTQYF
>many|NA|16|TRBJ2-3|TRBV7-9
TGTGCCAGCAGCCTCCGGGACCGAAGGGTCCCAGATACGCAGTATTTT
CASSLRDRRVPDTQYF
>NA|NA|15|TRBJ1-6|TRBV19
TGTGCCAGTAGTCGAATCCGGGACCTAAATTCACCCCTCCACTTT
CASSRIRDLNSPLHF
>NA|TRBD2|13|TRBJ2-7|TRBV6-1
TGTGCCAGTCCGGGACTAGACCCCTACGAGCAGTACTTC
CASPGLDPYEQYF
>once|TRBD1|12|TRBJ1-1|TRBV7-9
TGTGCCAGCGACAGGGAGAACACTGAAGCTTTCTTT
CASDRENTEAFF
>few|NA|14|TRBJ2-5|TRBV6-5
TGTGCCAGCAGTAACGACGGGTACCAAGAGACCCAGTACTTC
CASSNDGYQETQYF
>NA|NA|14|TRBJ1-5|TRBV6-6
TGTGCCAGCAGCGCAGGACTTCGCAATCAGCCCCAGCATTTT
CASSAGLRNQPQHF
>NA|NA|16|TRBJ1-5|TRBV7-9
TGTGCCAGCAGCCCCGACTGGCCTACAAGCAATCAGCCCCAGCATTTT
CASSPDWPTSNQPQHF
>NA|TRBD1|17|TRBJ1-1|TRBV28
TGTGCCAGCAGTCGAACCGGGACAGGGTTAAGGGGCACTGAAGCTTTCTTT
CASSRTGTGLRGTEAFF
>many|NA|17|TRBJ1-1|TRBV7-9
TGTGCCAGCAGCGCCGGGAGACTAATCGAGGCGGACACTGAAGCTTTCTTT
CASSAGRLIEADTEAFF
>NA|NA|14|TRBJ2-7|TRBV29-1
TGCAGCGTTGAAGGATTGCGGGGGCCCCACGAGCAGTACTTC
CSVEGLRGPHEQYF
>few|NA|16|TRBJ2-6|TRBV7-2
TGTGCCAGCAGCTTAGCCCCGGCCTCTGGGGCCAACGTCCTGACTTTC
CASSLAPASGANVLTF
>few|NA|14|TRBJ2-5|TRBV7-9
TGTGCCAGCAGCTTAATCGGGTTGCAAGAGACCCAGTACTTC
CASSLIGLQETQYF
>once|TRBD1|18|TRBJ2-4|TRBV24-1
TGTGCCACCAGTGAGCCCGGGACAGGGGGCTTCGCCAAAAACATTCAGTACTTC
CATSEPGTGGFAKNIQYF
>NA|TRBD2|18|TRBJ2-1|TRBV19
TGTGCCAGTAGTAGCACTCGGGGGGGCCTACTCTCCTACAATGAGCAGTTCTTC
CASSSTRGGLLSYNEQFF
>few|NA|14|TRBJ1-4|TRBV7-8
TGTGCCAGCAGCACAGGGTCGGCTAATGAAAAACTGTTTTTT
CASSTGSANEKLFF
>NA|TRBD1|16|TRBJ1-6|TRBV28
TGTGCCAGTTCAGAACAGGGGGACTCCTATAATTCACCCCTCCACTTT
CASSEQGDSYNSPLHF
>NA|NA|15|TRBJ1-1|TRBV3-1
TGTGCCAGCAGCCAAACATTAGGAGGACAAAAGAAAGCTTTCTTT
CASSQTLGGQKKAFF
>NA|TRBD2|17|TRBJ2-3|TRBV9
TGTGCCAGCAGCGTGACGGGGGGGTCCAGTAGCACAGATACGCAGTATTTT
CASSVTGGSSSTDTQYF